This TCR beta chain was sequenced during a study of OX40 agonist ivuxolimab in advanced cancers. Study-wide background: Patients treated during dose escalation were battling hepatocellular carcinoma, melanoma, renal cell or head and neck cancer. More than 35% of patients had received prior checkpoint inhibitor therapy.

Study-level points and caveats: Clonal expansion was among the lowest in partial responders at 0.1-3.0 mg/kg, especially CD8+. Some nonresponders also had low normalized T-cell clonal expansion.

Looked up from germline, CDR1 is SEHNR and CDR2 is FQNEAQ (reference sequence). The CDR3 runs to 13 residues. Between the trimmed V and J ends, which lost 5 bases and 2 bases, there was a span of 10 bases. This clone was detected a few times. Its antigen is undetermined. Other DNA sequences in the same sample also yield this CDR3. The data were produced by immunoSEQ multiplex PCR, yet TCRdb's version contains in-frame clones alone and is incomplete. In the table there are 70,000 to 85,000 clones, 84% of which are singletons. The specimen was CD4+ or CD8+ T cells sorted from blood, collected in a trial of the OX40 agonist ivuxolimab. The TCR originated in an adult with an advanced solid tumor such as melanoma, head and neck, liver or kidney cancer. V usage is TRBV7-9 and J usage is TRBJ2-7; D is perhaps TRBD1 or TRBD2 (6 bases each). CDR3 loop: CASSPRGPYEQYF. The CDR3 region has the DNA TGTGCCAGCAGCCCCCGGGGGCCCTACGAGCAGTACTTC.